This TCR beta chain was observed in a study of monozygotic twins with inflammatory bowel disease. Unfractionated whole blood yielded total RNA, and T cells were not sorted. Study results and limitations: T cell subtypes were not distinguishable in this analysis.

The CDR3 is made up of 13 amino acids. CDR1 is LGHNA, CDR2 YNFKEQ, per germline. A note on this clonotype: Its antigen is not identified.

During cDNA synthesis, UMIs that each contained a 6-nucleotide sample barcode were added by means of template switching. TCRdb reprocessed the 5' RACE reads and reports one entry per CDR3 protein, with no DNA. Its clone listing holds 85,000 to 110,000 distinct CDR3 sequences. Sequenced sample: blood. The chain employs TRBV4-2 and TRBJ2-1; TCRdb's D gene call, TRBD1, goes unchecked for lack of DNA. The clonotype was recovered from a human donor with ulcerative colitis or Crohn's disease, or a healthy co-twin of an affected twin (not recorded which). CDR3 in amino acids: CASSKNRGGEQFF.